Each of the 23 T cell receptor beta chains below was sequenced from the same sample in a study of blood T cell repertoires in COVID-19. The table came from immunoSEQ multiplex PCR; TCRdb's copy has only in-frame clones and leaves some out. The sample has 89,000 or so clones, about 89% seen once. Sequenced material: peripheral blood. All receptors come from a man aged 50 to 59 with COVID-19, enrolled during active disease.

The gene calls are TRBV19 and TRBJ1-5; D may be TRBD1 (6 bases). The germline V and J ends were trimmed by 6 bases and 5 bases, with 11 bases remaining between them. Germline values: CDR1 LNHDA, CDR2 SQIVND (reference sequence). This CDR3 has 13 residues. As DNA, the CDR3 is TGTGCCAGTAGGCCGGACAGTTATCAGCCCCAGCATTTT. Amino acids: CASRPDSYQPQHF.

The CDR3 spells CASSIGASGGPTYNEQFF. The CDR3 DNA is TGTGCCAGTAGTATTGGGGCTAGCGGGGGCCCTACCTACAATGAGCAGTTCTTC. The J gene is TRBJ2-1, the V gene TRBV19; 10 bases fit TRBD2. Germline trimming cut 3 bases from V and 2 bases from J; bases unmatched to any gene: 10. From germline, CDR1 is LNHDA and CDR2 SQIVND (reference sequence). This CDR3 is 18 amino acids long.

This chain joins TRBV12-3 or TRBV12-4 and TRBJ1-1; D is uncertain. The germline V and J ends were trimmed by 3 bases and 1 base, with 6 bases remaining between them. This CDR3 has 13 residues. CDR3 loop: CASSFGGNTEAFF. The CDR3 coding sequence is TGTGCCAGCAGTTTTGGAGGGAACACTGAAGCTTTCTTT.

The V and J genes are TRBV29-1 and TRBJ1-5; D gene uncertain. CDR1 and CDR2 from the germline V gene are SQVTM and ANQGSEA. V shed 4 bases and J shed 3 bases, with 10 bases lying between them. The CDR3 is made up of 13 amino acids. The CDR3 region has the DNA TGCAGCGTTGGCTGGCAGAACAATCAGCCCCAGCATTTT. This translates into CSVGWQNNQPQHF.

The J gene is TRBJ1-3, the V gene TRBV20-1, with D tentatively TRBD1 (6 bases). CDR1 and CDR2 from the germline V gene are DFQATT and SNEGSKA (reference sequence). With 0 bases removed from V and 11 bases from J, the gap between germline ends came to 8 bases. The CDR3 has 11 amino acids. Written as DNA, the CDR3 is TGCAGTGCTAGAGACAGGGGACCCATATATTTT. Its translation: CSARDRGPIYF.

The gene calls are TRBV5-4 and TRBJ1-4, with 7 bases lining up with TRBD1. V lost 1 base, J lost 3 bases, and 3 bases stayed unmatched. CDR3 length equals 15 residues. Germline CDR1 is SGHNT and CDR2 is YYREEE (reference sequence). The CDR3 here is CASSLTTGANEKLFF. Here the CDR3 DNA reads TGTGCCAGCAGCTTGACTACAGGGGCTAATGAAAAACTGTTTTTT.

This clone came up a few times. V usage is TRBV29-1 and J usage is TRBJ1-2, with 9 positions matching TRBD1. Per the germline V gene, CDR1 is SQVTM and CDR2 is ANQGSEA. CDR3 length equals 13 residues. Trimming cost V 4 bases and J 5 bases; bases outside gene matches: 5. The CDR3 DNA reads TGCAGCGTTGGAGGGGGACAGGGTTATGGCTACACCTTC. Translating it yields CSVGGGQGYGYTF. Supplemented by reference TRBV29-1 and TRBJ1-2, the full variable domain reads SAVISQKPSRDICQRGTSLTIQCQVDSQVTMMFWYRQQPGQSLTLIATANQGSEATYESGFVIDKFPISRPNLTFSTLTVSNMSPEDSSIYLCSVGGGQGYGYTFGSGTRLTVV.

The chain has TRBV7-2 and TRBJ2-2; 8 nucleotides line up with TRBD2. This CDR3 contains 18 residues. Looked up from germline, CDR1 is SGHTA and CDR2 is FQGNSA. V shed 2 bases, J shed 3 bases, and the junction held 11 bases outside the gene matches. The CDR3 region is CASSLKVGGATHTGELFF. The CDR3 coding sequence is TGTGCCAGCAGCTTAAAAGTCGGGGGGGCGACCCACACCGGGGAGCTGTTTTTT. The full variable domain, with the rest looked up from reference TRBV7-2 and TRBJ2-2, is GAGVSQSPSNKVTEKGKDVELRCDPISGHTALYWYRQSLGQGLEFLIYFQGNSAPDKSGLPSDRFSAERTGGSVSTLTIQRTQQEDSAVYLCASSLKVGGATHTGELFFGEGSRLTVL.

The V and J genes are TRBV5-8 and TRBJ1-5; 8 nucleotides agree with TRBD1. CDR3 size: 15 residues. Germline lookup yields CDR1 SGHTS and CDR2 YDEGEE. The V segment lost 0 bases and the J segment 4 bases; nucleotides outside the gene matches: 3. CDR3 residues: CASSLGQGANQPQHF. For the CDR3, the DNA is TGTGCCAGCAGCTTGGGTCAGGGGGCGAATCAGCCCCAGCATTTT.

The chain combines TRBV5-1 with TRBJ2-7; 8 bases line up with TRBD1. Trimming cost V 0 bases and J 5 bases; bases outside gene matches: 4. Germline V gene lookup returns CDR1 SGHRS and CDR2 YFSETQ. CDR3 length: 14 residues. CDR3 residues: CASSLGTGSHEQYF. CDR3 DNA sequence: TGCGCCAGCAGCTTGGGGACAGGGTCCCACGAGCAGTACTTC.

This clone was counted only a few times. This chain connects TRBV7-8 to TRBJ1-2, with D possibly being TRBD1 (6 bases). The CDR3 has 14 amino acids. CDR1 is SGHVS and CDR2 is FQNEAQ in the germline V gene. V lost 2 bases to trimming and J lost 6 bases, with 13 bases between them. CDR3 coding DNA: TGTGCCAGCAGCTTAATCAGGGGCGACAATGGCTACACCTTC. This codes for CASSLIRGDNGYTF. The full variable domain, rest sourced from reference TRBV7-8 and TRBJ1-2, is GAGVSQSPRYKVAKRGQDVALRCDPISGHVSLFWYQQALGQGPEFLTYFQNEAQLDKSGLPSDRFFAERPEGSVSTLKIQRTQQEDSAVYLCASSLIRGDNGYTFGSGTRLTVV.

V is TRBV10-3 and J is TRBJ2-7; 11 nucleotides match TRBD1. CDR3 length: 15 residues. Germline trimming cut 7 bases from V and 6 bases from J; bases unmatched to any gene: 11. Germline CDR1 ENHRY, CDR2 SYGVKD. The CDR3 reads CAITKGQGAHSEQYF. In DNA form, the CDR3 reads TGTGCCATCACGAAAGGACAGGGGGCGCATTCCGAGCAGTACTTC.

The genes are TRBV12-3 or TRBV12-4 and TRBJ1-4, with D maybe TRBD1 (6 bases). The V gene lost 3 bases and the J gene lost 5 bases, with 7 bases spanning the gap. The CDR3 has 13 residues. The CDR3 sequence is CASSFQGNEKLFF. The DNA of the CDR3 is TGTGCCAGCAGTTTTCAGGGGAATGAAAAACTGTTTTTT.

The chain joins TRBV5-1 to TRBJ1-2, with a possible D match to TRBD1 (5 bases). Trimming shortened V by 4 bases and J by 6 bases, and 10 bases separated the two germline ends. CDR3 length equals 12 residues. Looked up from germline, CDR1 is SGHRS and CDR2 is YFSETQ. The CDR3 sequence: CASSADIHGYTF. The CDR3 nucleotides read TGCGCCAGCAGCGCGGACATCCATGGCTACACCTTC.

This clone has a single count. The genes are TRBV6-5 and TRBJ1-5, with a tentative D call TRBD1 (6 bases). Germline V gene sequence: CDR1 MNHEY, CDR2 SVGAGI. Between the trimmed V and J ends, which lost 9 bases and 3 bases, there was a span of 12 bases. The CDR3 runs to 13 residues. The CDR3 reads CASRGADNQPQHF. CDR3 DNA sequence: TGTGCCAGTCGGGGGGCTGACAATCAGCCCCAGCATTTT.

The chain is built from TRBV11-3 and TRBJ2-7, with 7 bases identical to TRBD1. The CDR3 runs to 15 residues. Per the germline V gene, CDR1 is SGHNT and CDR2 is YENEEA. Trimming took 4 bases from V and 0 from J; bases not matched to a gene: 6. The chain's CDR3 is CASSYGQARSYEQYF. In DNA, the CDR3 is TGTGCCAGCAGCTACGGACAGGCGCGCTCCTACGAGCAGTACTTC.

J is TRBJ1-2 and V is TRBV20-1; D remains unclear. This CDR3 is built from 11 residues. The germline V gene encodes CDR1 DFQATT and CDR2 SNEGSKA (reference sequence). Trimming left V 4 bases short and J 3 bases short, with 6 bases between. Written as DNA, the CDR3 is TGCAGTGCTACAGGCGACTATGGCTACACCTTC. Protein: CSATGDYGYTF.

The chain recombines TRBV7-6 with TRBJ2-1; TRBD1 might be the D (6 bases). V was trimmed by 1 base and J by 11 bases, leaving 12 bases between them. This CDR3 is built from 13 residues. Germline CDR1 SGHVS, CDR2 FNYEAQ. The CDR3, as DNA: TGTGCCAGCAGCTTAGATAGGACAGTAAAGCAGTTCTTC. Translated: CASSLDRTVKQFF.

The CDR3 DNA is TGTGCCAGTAGTCCCTCCCTAACTAGCGAGCAGTACTTC. It specifies CASSPSLTSEQYF. The chain has TRBV19 and TRBJ2-7, with a tentative D call TRBD2 (5 bases). Trimming stripped 5 bases from V and 6 bases from J, with 14 bases between. The germline gives CDR1 LNHDA, CDR2 SQIVND (reference sequence). This CDR3 has 13 amino acids.

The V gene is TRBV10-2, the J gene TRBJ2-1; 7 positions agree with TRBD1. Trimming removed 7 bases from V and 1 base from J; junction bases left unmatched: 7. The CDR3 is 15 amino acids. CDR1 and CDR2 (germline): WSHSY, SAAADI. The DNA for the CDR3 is TGCGCCAGCAAACCGGGACAGAGTTCCTACAATGAGCAGTTCTTC. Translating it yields CASKPGQSSYNEQFF.

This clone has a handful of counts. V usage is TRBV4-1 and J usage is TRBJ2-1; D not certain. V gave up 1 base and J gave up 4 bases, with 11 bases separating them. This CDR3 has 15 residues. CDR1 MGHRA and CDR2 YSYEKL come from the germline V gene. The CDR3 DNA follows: TGCGCCAGCAGCCAAGCGCGTCAGGCGTACAATGAGCAGTTCTTC. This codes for CASSQARQAYNEQFF.

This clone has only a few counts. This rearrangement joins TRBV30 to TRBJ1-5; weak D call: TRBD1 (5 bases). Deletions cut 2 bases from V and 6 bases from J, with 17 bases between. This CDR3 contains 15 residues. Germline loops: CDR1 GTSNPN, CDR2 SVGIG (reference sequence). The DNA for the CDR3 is TGTGCCTGGAGTCGGGGGAGGGCGAAGGGTCAGCCCCAGCATTTT. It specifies CAWSRGRAKGQPQHF.

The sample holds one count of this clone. Written as DNA, the CDR3 is TGTGCCAGCAGCCAGGACAGGGGGAAGGATTCACCCCTCCACTTT. Translated, it gives CASSQDRGKDSPLHF. The chain couples TRBV5-5 to TRBJ1-6, with 10 bases that match TRBD1. Trimming cost V 4 bases and J 8 bases; bases outside gene matches: 6. Germline V gene sequence: CDR1 SGHKS, CDR2 YYEKEE (reference sequence). CDR3 length equals 15 residues.